The 25 T cell receptor beta chains presented below share a single source sample, sequenced in a study of blood T cells in healthy people across ages (dated by TCRdb to the mid-2010s). The method behind the library was 5' RACE. Instrument on record: Illumina HiSeq 2500. A second PCR of roughly 6 to 12 cycles was performed with a sample-barcoded 5' primer and a J-beta primer mix. Through fastp at Q25 and MiXCR, TCRdb rebuilt clones from the public reads, retaining in-frame beta chains. Here each entry gathers all rows of one CDR3 protein and keeps the most common genes and DNA. This sample is represented by about 2 million distinct CDR3 sequences; roughly 50% of them were singletons. Of the sample, approximately 2.1% is held by the ten largest clones. Sample: blood. Receptors were obtained from a woman aged 40 to 50 in good health.

The gene calls are TRBV28 and TRBJ2-7, with D uncertain. Germline V lookup: CDR1 MDHEN, CDR2 SYDVKM. Trimming removed 0 bases from V and 7 bases from J, with 7 bases in between. The CDR3 is 12 amino acids. In DNA, the CDR3 is TGTGCCAGCAGTTTATGGGCAAGAGAGCAGTACTTC. Its translation is CASSLWAREQYF. The whole variable domain, remainder taken from reference TRBV28 and TRBJ2-7, is DVKVTQSSRYLVKRTGEKVFLECVQDMDHENMFWYRQDPGLGLRLIYFSYDVKMKEKGDIPEGYSVSREKKERFSLILESASTNQTSMYLCASSLWAREQYFGPGTRLTVT.

This clonotype was detected a few times. V usage is TRBV4-2 and J usage is TRBJ2-1, with 8 bases lining up with TRBD2. The CDR3 is 16 residues long. J was trimmed by 6 bases and V by 0 bases; bases with no gene match: 7. From germline, CDR1 is LGHNA and CDR2 YNFKEQ. The chain's CDR3 is CASSQDTRGGSNEQFF. The CDR3 DNA reads as TGTGCCAGCAGCCAAGATACCCGGGGGGGGTCCAATGAGCAGTTCTTC.

V and J are TRBV29-1 and TRBJ2-2, with TRBD2 as a possible D gene (5 bases). The germline V gene has CDR1 SQVTM and CDR2 ANQGSEA. This CDR3 comprises 17 residues. Between the trimmed V and J ends, which lost 4 bases and 2 bases, there was a span of 20 bases. CDR3 sequence (DNA): TGCAGCGTTGTTTTAGGCAGGACTTCGACAAACACCGGGGAGCTGTTTTTT. This gives the protein CSVVLGRTSTNTGELFF.

This chain connects TRBV9 to TRBJ2-5; D is unclear. V lost 3 bases to trimming and J lost 7 bases, with 13 bases between them. This CDR3 is 13 amino acids long. From germline, CDR1 is SGDLS and CDR2 YYNGEE. The CDR3 loop is CASSASLMGTQYF. The DNA of the CDR3 is TGTGCCAGCAGCGCCTCCCTTATGGGGACCCAGTACTTC.

The V gene is TRBV7-9, the J gene TRBJ2-7; maybe TRBD1 (6 bases). V was shortened by 4 bases and J by 5 bases, with 9 bases between the two germline ends. Per germline, CDR1 SEHNR and CDR2 FQNEAQ (reference sequence). The CDR3 loop spans 12 amino acids. Here the CDR3 reads CASSSRQDEQYF. In nucleotides, the CDR3 is TGTGCCAGCAGCTCTCGACAGGACGAGCAGTACTTC.

This clonotype was observed a few times. V and J are TRBV27 and TRBJ1-2; D unclear. V was pared by 1 base and J by 1 base, with 13 bases between. CDR1 MNHEY and CDR2 SMNVEV come from the germline V gene (reference sequence). CDR3 length: 16 amino acids. Written as DNA, the CDR3 is TGTGCCAGCAGTTTATATCGGGCAGGACTTAACTATGGCTACACCTTC. Translation: CASSLYRAGLNYGYTF.

V gene TRBV7-3 combines with J gene TRBJ2-1; tentatively, D is TRBD1 (6 bases). CDR1 and CDR2 (germline): SGHTA, FQGTGA. V shed 4 bases and J shed 6 bases, with 13 bases lying between them. CDR3 size: 14 residues. CDR3 sequence reads: CASSSGHSSNEQFF. DNA of the CDR3: TGTGCCAGCAGCTCGGGACATTCGTCCAATGAGCAGTTCTTC.

The chain combines TRBV7-2 with TRBJ1-2; TRBD1 is a possible D gene (6 bases). This CDR3 has 13 amino acids. CDR1 and CDR2 from the germline V gene are SGHTA and FQGNSA. Trimming removed 5 bases at V and 7 bases at J, with 14 bases between. CDR3 bases: TGTGCCAGCAGCGTACAGAGGGGGAGTGGCTACACCTTC. This encodes CASSVQRGSGYTF. Using reference TRBV7-2 and TRBJ1-2 for the parts outside the CDR3, the full variable domain is GAGVSQSPSNKVTEKGKDVELRCDPISGHTALYWYRQSLGQGLEFLIYFQGNSAPDKSGLPSDRFSAERTGGSVSTLTIQRTQQEDSAVYLCASSVQRGSGYTFGSGTRLTVV.

Here the CDR3 reads CASSLWDRGQNQPQHF. In nucleotides, the CDR3 is TGTGCCAGCTCACTATGGGACAGGGGGCAGAATCAGCCCCAGCATTTT. This chain uses TRBV18 with TRBJ1-5; 12 bases line up with TRBD1. CDR1 is KGHSH and CDR2 is LQKENI in the germline V gene. This CDR3 contains 16 residues. The V and J ends lost 4 bases and 4 bases, in that order; junction bases with no gene match: 5.

The V call is TRBV4-2, the J call TRBJ1-6; D gene unclear. Germline V gives CDR1 LGHNA, CDR2 YNFKEQ. Trimming stripped 1 base from V and 8 bases from J, with 3 bases between. This CDR3 has 12 amino acids. The CDR3 DNA reads as TGTGCCAGCAGCCAAGCATATTCACCCCTCCACTTT. Its translation is CASSQAYSPLHF.

The rearrangement links TRBV28 to TRBJ2-3, with 10 bases aligning to TRBD2. The ends lost 3 bases at V and 6 bases at J; junction bases unmatched: 6. This CDR3 has 15 amino acids. Germline lookup yields CDR1 MDHEN and CDR2 SYDVKM. CDR3: CASSLAGTSEDTQYF. Here the CDR3 DNA reads TGTGCCAGCAGTTTGGCGGGGACTAGCGAGGATACGCAGTATTTT.

The rearrangement joins TRBV27 to TRBJ1-4; TRBD1 might be the D (6 bases). The germline V and J ends were trimmed by 7 bases and 2 bases, with 11 bases remaining between them. This CDR3 has 14 residues. CDR1 is MNHEY, CDR2 SMNVEV, per germline (reference sequence). The CDR3 DNA reads as TGTGCCAGCAAGGTTGGACAGACTAATGAAAAACTGTTTTTT. Protein sequence: CASKVGQTNEKLFF.

The rearrangement links TRBV6-2 or TRBV6-3 to TRBJ1-5; 7 positions match TRBD1. With 0 bases clipped from V and 2 bases from J, the junction kept 1 base outside the gene matches. Germline V CDR1 and CDR2: MNHEY, SVGEGT. The CDR3 runs to 15 residues. The CDR3 sequence: CASSYSTGGNQPQHF. The CDR3 DNA follows: TGTGCCAGCAGTTACTCAACAGGGGGCAATCAGCCCCAGCATTTT.

The chain couples TRBV27 to TRBJ2-1; D is undetermined. Germline V gives CDR1 MNHEY, CDR2 SMNVEV (reference sequence). Deletions cut 6 bases from V and 1 base from J, with 16 bases between. The CDR3 is 16 amino acids. CDR3: CASSDLGPGSYNEQFF. CDR3 in DNA: TGTGCCAGCAGCGATTTAGGGCCAGGTTCCTACAATGAGCAGTTCTTC.

This clonotype was detected only once. V usage is TRBV6-5 and J usage is TRBJ1-6, with a weak D call TRBD1 (5 bases). The CDR3 contains 16 residues. V dropped 2 bases and J dropped 10 bases, with 18 bases sitting between them. The germline V gene encodes CDR1 MNHEY and CDR2 SVGAGI. The CDR3 coding sequence is TGTGCCAGCAGTTACGGGACCCATCACGACTCGTCACCCCTCCACTTT. Amino acids: CASSYGTHHDSSPLHF.

V usage is TRBV20-1 and J usage is TRBJ2-2; D gene unclear. CDR1 is DFQATT, CDR2 SNEGSKA, per germline (reference sequence). The CDR3 spans 14 residues. V gave up 5 bases and J gave up 1 base, with 11 bases separating them. CDR3 sequence: CSAGDERNTGELFF. In DNA, the CDR3 is TGCAGTGCTGGGGATGAGCGGAACACCGGGGAGCTGTTTTTT.

V is TRBV6-2 or TRBV6-3 and J is TRBJ2-3, with 12 bases matching TRBD2. Trimming at V came to 5 bases and at J to 2 bases, leaving 5 bases not matched to a gene. The CDR3 runs 16 residues. Per germline, CDR1 MNHEY and CDR2 SVGEGT. The CDR3 region is CASSDRTSGATDTQYF. The CDR3 nucleotides are TGTGCCAGCAGTGACAGGACTAGCGGGGCCACAGATACGCAGTATTTT.

V gene TRBV7-3 combines with J gene TRBJ2-3, with 7 bases identical to TRBD1. Losses at the gene ends were 5 bases for V and 2 bases for J; bases not matched to a gene: 10. Germline assignment: CDR1 SGHTA and CDR2 FQGTGA. The CDR3 length is 16 residues. The CDR3 DNA sequence: TGTGCCAGCAGCCCCGGGACAGCCTCTTCCACAGATACGCAGTATTTT. Amino acids: CASSPGTASSTDTQYF.

CDR3 DNA: TGTGCCAGCAGCAAACGGGGCCCCCGTTCTGGGGCCAACGTCCTGACTTTC. The encoded protein is CASSKRGPRSGANVLTF. The rearrangement links TRBV7-8 to TRBJ2-6, with D perhaps given as TRBD1 or TRBD2 (5 bases each). The V end lost 5 bases, the J end lost 1 base, and 15 bases lay between the germline ends. The length of the CDR3 is 17 residues. CDR1 SGHVS and CDR2 FQNEAQ come from the germline V gene.

The rearrangement uses TRBV10-1 and TRBJ1-1; D uncertain. This CDR3 spans 13 amino acids. CDR1 is WNHNN, CDR2 SYGVQD, per germline (reference sequence). Deletions cut 8 bases from V and 4 bases from J, with 14 bases between. The CDR3 nucleotides read TGCGCCAGCCGCGCTGGGCCAGGCACTGAAGCTTTCTTT. Its protein product is CASRAGPGTEAFF.

V is TRBV6-6 and J is TRBJ1-5; D may be TRBD1 (6 bases). The CDR3 consists of 16 residues. Trimming cost V 5 bases and J 0 bases, with 14 bases left between them. Germline CDR1 reads MNHNY; CDR2 reads SVGAGI (reference sequence). The CDR3: CASSGPRGGSNQPQHF. In nucleotides, the CDR3 is TGTGCCAGCAGTGGCCCTAGGGGGGGTAGCAATCAGCCCCAGCATTTT.

V usage is TRBV6-2 or TRBV6-3 and J usage is TRBJ1-2; 7 nucleotides line up with TRBD1. Trimming cost V 6 bases and J 6 bases; bases outside gene matches: 7. The CDR3 is 13 residues long. Germline CDR1 and CDR2: MNHEY and SVGEGT. The CDR3 bases are TGTGCCAGCAGGACCGACAGGGTCGATGGCTACACCTTC. It codes for CASRTDRVDGYTF.

V gene TRBV12-3 or TRBV12-4 combines with J gene TRBJ2-5, with D tentatively TRBD1 (5 bases). V was pared by 2 bases and J by 4 bases, with 11 bases between. The CDR3 spans 14 residues. The CDR3 loop reads CASSLMGQLETQYF. CDR3 DNA: TGTGCCAGCAGTTTAATGGGGCAGCTAGAGACCCAGTACTTC.

The chain uses TRBV27 and TRBJ2-3; D uncertain. CDR1 and CDR2 from the germline V gene are MNHEY and SMNVEV (reference sequence). V lost 2 bases and J lost 4, with 13 bases in between. The CDR3 totals 15 residues. This chain's CDR3 is CASSLMPSSSDTQYF. The CDR3 region has the DNA TGTGCCAGCAGTTTAATGCCTAGTTCATCAGATACGCAGTATTTT.

This sequence joins TRBV20-1 and TRBJ1-2; 9 bases are shared with TRBD1. Germline lookup yields CDR1 DFQATT and CDR2 SNEGSKA (reference sequence). Unmatched junction bases numbered 8, after V lost 2 bases and J lost 4 bases. CDR3 length equals 15 residues. CDR3 protein: CSARPQGALSYGYTF. In DNA, the CDR3 is TGCAGTGCTAGACCACAGGGGGCGCTGAGCTATGGCTACACCTTC.